These 5 T cell receptor beta chains were all obtained from the same sample, sequenced in a study of radiotherapy plus CTLA-4 blockade in lung cancer. The protocol was immunoSEQ multiplex PCR, while the TCRdb copy is restricted to in-frame clones and leaves out a portion. The sample includes 23,000 or so clones, approximately 73% of them seen just once. Specimen: peripheral blood, collected from a patient treated with radiotherapy plus ipilimumab. These receptors were taken from a human donor with non-small cell lung cancer who had stable disease on radiotherapy plus ipilimumab.

This clone was seen more than once but under ten times. The chain links TRBV28 to TRBJ2-2; the D is unclear. V lost 3 bases and J 0 bases, leaving 8 bases between the germline ends. This CDR3 is built from 15 residues. Per germline, CDR1 MDHEN and CDR2 SYDVKM. The CDR3 region is CASSLVLANTGELFF. The CDR3 region has the DNA TGTGCCAGCAGTTTGGTCTTAGCGAACACCGGGGAGCTGTTTTTT.

This sequence joins TRBV6-1 and TRBJ1-5, with D perhaps TRBD1 (6 bases). Germline CDR1 and CDR2: MNHNS and SASEGT. Trimming cost V 1 base and J 6 bases, with 13 bases left between them. The CDR3 covers 15 residues. The CDR3: CASSEGPRGGQPQHF. CDR3 nucleotides: TGTGCCAGCAGTGAAGGTCCCAGGGGTGGTCAGCCCCAGCATTTT.

The chain is built from TRBV11-3 and TRBJ2-3; D may be TRBD1 or TRBD2 (5 bases each). The CDR3 covers 15 residues. The V gene lost 5 bases and the J gene lost 0 bases, with 12 bases spanning the gap. Per the germline V gene, CDR1 is SGHNT and CDR2 is YENEEA. CDR3 sequence: CASSPGRTSTDTQYF. Here the CDR3 DNA reads TGTGCCAGCAGCCCGGGACGGACTAGCACAGATACGCAGTATTTT.

The rearrangement uses TRBV7-8 and TRBJ2-3; D is uncertain. Germline V gene lookup returns CDR1 SGHVS and CDR2 FQNEAQ. This CDR3 has 13 residues. With 5 bases removed from V and 6 bases from J, the gap between germline ends came to 12 bases. This chain's CDR3 is CASSPQIGDTQYF. The CDR3 DNA reads TGTGCCAGCAGCCCCCAAATCGGGGATACGCAGTATTTT.

The chain uses TRBV7-2 and TRBJ2-2; D not certain. V lost 5 bases and J lost 6, with 13 bases in between. This CDR3 has 14 amino acids. Germline CDR1 is SGHTA and CDR2 is FQGNSA. The CDR3 DNA reads TGTGCCAGCAGCCGTGACACTATCGCCGGGGAGCTGTTTTTT. Amino acid sequence: CASSRDTIAGELFF.